The rows below give T cell receptor beta chains drawn from one sample of a study of blood T cell repertoires in COVID-19. Sequencing used immunoSEQ multiplex PCR; TCRdb keeps in-frame clones, though not all of them. The sample records roughly 220,000 clones, about 88% being singletons. The sequenced sample was peripheral blood. The receptors come from a woman in her forties or fifties with COVID-19, enrolled during active disease. CDR3s include the opening cysteine and the closing phenylalanine or tryptophan. D genes are given only for firm matches.

v_gene	d_gene	j_gene	CDR3aa	CDR3nt
TRBV3-1/TRBV3-2	TRBD1	TRBJ2-2	CASSHLTGMGELFF	TGTGCCAGCAGCCATTTGACAGGGATGGGGGAGCTGTTTTTT
TRBV15	.	TRBJ1-1	CATSRDGSGRMNTEAFF	TGTGCCACCAGCAGAGATGGTTCAGGCAGGATGAACACTGAAGCTTTCTTT
TRBV9	.	TRBJ1-6	CASSGSGGSYNSPLHF	TGTGCCAGCAGCGGGAGCGGGGGCTCCTATAATTCACCCCTCCACTTT
TRBV19	.	TRBJ1-5	CASSASHYSNQPQHF	TGTGCCAGTAGTGCCTCTCACTATAGCAATCAGCCCCAGCATTTT
TRBV2	.	TRBJ2-6	CASLSGGANVLTF	TGTGCCAGCCTCAGCGGCGGGGCCAACGTCCTGACTTTC
TRBV28	.	TRBJ1-2	CASRGGGAFNYGYTF	TGTGCCAGCAGGGGGGGAGGGGCCTTTAACTATGGCTACACCTTC
TRBV29-1	TRBD1	TRBJ2-7	CSVEEGQGVTYEQYF	TGCAGCGTTGAAGAGGGACAGGGGGTAACCTACGAGCAGTACTTC
TRBV27	.	TRBJ2-6	CAAGKAGFTSGANVLTF	TGTGCCGCCGGGAAGGCGGGGTTCACCTCTGGGGCCAACGTCCTGACTTTC
TRBV5-1	.	TRBJ1-1	CASSLIRGNTEAFF	TGCGCCAGCAGCTTAATAAGGGGGAACACTGAAGCTTTCTTT
TRBV7-3	.	TRBJ2-5	CASSLISGVTQYF	TGTGCCAGCAGCTTAATTAGCGGTGTGACCCAGTACTTC
TRBV20-1	.	TRBJ2-1	CSAITYNEQFF	TGCAGTGCTATAACTTACAATGAGCAGTTCTTC